This is a list of T cell receptor beta chains from one sample in a study of CD8 T cells in Susac syndrome. One entry per CDR3 protein, called by TCRdb with MiXCR from the immunoSEQ multiplex PCR reads. The repertoire holds some 150,000 distinct CDR3 sequences, about 95% seen once, with 0.15% to 0.2% in the top ten. Specimen: CD4+ T cells from PBMCs. The receptors stem from a human donor with Susac syndrome. Both conserved end residues are trimmed from each CDR3. Some rows mark clone size as missing; the rest say once, few, many or name a class of expanded clone.

size	V	CDR3
-	TRBV5-1	ASSAPGQVTEAF
-	TRBV29-1	SAGTGPDTEAF
-	TRBV19	ASSMMGDQPQH
-	TRBV5-8	ASRPRDSPNSPLH
-	TRBV13	ASSFERGMGNTEAF
-	TRBV2	ASSETGPSTEAF
once	TRBV20-1	SATHRGRKNIQY
-	TRBV7-8	ASSLDLTRLKNNEQF
-	TRBV5-1	ASSLDPITVYNEQF
-	TRBV20-1	SAREWGSGVEGYT
-	TRBV20-1	SARGSGGAWEQY
-	TRBV3-1	ASSPEARRGWTQY
-	TRBV25-1	ASGDVGDETQY
-	TRBV29-1	SVATNYGYT
-	TRBV18	ASSPRQVGTLDEQF
-	TRBV3-1	ASSQGARVADTQY
-	TRBV25-1	ASSVSPGLSETQY
-	TRBV6-1	ASRRNPGTASDTQY
-	TRBV20-1	SEKSLAGGYNEQF
-	TRBV4-3	ASSQAGANPSTDTQY
-	TRBV29-1	SVEGSRGSYNEQF
once	TRBV25-1	ASSVRGVNTGELF
-	TRBV4-3	ASSQDPAGGRTGANVLT
-	TRBV12-3/TRBV12-4	ASSFLGATDTQY
-	TRBV12-3/TRBV12-4	ASSLQGVNSPLH
-	TRBV24-1	ATHHIADRQF
-	TRBV6-5	ASKGDGYIQY
-	TRBV12-3/TRBV12-4	ASRAGTGMNTEAF
-	TRBV29-1	SVEHYNEQF
-	TRBV15	ATSRDLGGAF
-	TRBV23-1	ASSRRTGRSSPLH
-	TRBV3-1	ASSQEGTGALAKNIQY
-	TRBV29-1	SVGTSDHGGYT
-	TRBV20-1	SARDFRTSPYNEQF
-	TRBV4-3	ASSPQAAGTNTEAF
-	TRBV12-3/TRBV12-4	ASSFHRQNTEAF
-	TRBV9	ASSASGSGETQY
-	TRBV12-3/TRBV12-4	ASSSGSNQPQH
once	TRBV9	ASSTGGGDNEKLF
-	TRBV5-1	ASSLGASGRNTGELF
-	TRBV9	AAARGPWDEQF
once	TRBV7-2	ASSLGAGEFYEQY
once	TRBV6-5	ASKRGHLSNQPQH
-	TRBV15	ATSRVGGIGYT
-	TRBV20-1	SASGGGGSYNEQF
-	TRBV5-1	ASSLVGSEQY